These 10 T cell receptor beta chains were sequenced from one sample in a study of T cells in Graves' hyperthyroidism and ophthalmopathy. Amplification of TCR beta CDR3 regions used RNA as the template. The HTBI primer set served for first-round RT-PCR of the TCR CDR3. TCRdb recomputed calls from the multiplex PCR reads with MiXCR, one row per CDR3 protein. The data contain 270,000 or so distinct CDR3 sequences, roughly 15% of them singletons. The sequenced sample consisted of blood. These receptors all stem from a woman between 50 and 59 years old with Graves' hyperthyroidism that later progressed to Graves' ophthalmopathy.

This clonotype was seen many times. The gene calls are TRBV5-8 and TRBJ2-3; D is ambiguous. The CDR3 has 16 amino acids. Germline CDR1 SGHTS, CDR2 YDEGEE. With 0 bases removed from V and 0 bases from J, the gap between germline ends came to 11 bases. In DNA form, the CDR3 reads TGTGCCAGCAGCTTGGCCGCGCGGAGCAGCACAGATACGCAGTATTTT. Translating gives CASSLAARSSTDTQYF.

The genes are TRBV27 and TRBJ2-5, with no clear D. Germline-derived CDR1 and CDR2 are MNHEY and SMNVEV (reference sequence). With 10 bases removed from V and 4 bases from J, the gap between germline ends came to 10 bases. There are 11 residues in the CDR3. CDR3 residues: CATSGGETQYF. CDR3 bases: TGTGCCACCTCGGGTGGAGAGACCCAGTACTTC.

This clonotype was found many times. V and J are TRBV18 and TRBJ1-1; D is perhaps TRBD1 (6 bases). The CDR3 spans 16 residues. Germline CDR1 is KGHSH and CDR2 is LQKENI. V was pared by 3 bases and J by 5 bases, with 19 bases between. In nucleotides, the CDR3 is TGTGCCAGCTCACCGGGGGCATTTCAATCTTTAACTGAAGCTTTCTTT. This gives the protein CASSPGAFQSLTEAFF. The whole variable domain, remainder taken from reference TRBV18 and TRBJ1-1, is NAGVMQNPRHLVRRRGQEARLRCSPMKGHSHVYWYRQLPEEGLKFMVYLQKENIIDESGMPKERFSAEFPKEGPSILRIQQVVRGDSAAYFCASSPGAFQSLTEAFFGQGTRLTVV.

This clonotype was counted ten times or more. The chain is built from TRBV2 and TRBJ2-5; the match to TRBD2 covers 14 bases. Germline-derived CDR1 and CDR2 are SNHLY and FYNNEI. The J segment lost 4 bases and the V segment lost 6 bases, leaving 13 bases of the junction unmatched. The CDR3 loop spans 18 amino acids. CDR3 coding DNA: TGTGCCAGCAGCCCCCCGGGACTAGCGGGAGAGGCGCGAGAGACCCAGTACTTC. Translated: CASSPPGLAGEARETQYF.

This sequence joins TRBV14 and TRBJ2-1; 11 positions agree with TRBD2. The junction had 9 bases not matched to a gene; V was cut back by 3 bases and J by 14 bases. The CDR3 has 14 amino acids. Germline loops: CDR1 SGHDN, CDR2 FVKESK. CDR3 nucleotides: TGTGCCAGCAGCCAGATAACTAGCGGGGGTGGCAAGTTCTTC. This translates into CASSQITSGGGKFF.

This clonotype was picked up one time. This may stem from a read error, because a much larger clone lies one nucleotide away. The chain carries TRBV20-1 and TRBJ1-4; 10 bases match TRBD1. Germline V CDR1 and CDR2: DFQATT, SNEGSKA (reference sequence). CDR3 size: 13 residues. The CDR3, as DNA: TGCAGTATCACCGGGACAGGGGATGAAGAACTGTTTTTT. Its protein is CSITGTGDEELFF.

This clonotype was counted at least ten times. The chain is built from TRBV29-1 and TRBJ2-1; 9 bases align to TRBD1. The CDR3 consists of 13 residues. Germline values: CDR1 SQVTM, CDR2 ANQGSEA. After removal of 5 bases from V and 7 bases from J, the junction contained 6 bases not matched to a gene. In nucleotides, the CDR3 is TGCAGCGTTTTTGGGACAGGGAGGAATGAGCAGTTCTTC. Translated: CSVFGTGRNEQFF.

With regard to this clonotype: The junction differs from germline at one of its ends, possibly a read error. CDR3 sequence: CASSPGQINEQFF. The CDR3 DNA sequence: TGTGCTAGCAGCCCCGGACAGATCAATGAGCAGTTCTTC. The chain carries TRBV7-7 and TRBJ2-1; TRBD1 is a possible D gene (6 bases). Germline CDR1 and CDR2: SSHAT and FNYEAQ (reference sequence). This CDR3 has 13 residues. The variable domain in full, completed from reference TRBV7-7 and TRBJ2-1, reads GAGVSQSPRYKVTKRGQDVTLRCDPISSHATLYWYQQALGQGPEFLTYFNYEAQPDKSGLPSDRFSAERPEGSISTLTIQRTEQRDSAMYRCASSPGQINEQFFGPGTRLTVL.

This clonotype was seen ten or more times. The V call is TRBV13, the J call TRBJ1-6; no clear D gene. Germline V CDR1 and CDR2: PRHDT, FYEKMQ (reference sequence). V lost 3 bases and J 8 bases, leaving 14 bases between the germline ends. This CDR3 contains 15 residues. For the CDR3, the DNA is TGTGCCAGCAGCTTTTTCCGGGGAATAGATTCACCCCTCCACTTT. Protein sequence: CASSFFRGIDSPLHF. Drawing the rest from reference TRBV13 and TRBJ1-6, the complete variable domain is AAGVIQSPRHLIKEKRETATLKCYPIPRHDTVYWYQQGPGQDPQFLISFYEKMQSDKGSIPDRFSAQQFSDYHSELNMSSLELGDSALYFCASSFFRGIDSPLHFGNGTRLTVT.

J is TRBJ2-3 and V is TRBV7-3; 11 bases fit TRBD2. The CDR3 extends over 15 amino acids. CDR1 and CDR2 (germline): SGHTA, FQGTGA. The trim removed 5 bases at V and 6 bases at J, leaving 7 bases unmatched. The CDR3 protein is CASSPLAGGWDTQYF. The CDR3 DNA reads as TGTGCCAGCAGCCCCCTAGCGGGAGGTTGGGATACGCAGTATTTT.